The entry below gives a single T cell receptor (beta chain) sequence along with its context. The sample originates from a study of CD8 T cells in Susac syndrome. RNA in amounts of roughly 0.45 to 1 ug was reverse transcribed with random hexamers. The TCR beta CDR3 was amplified by immunoSEQ multiplex PCR across 54 Vbeta, 13 Jbeta. TCRdb analysed the immunoSEQ multiplex PCR reads with MiXCR anew, one entry per CDR3 protein. The repertoire holds 300,000 or so distinct CDR3 sequences, with approximately 90% as singletons. Blood CD8+ and CD4+ T cells underwent high-throughput TCR beta sequencing. Each multiple sclerosis control was a treatment-naive patient with relapsing-remitting disease that was either stable or active. TEMRA cells were FACS-enriched and CD8+ and CD4+ T cells negatively isolated. CDR1 LGHDT and CDR2 YNNKEL come from the germline V gene (reference sequence). CDR3 length: 13 residues. The J segment lost 6 bases and the V segment lost 4 bases, leaving 5 bases of the junction unmatched.

Sequencing input: CD4+ T cells from PBMCs. The TCR was taken from a human donor with multiple sclerosis. J is TRBJ2-7 and V is TRBV3-1; 8 bases align to TRBD1. In nucleotides, the CDR3 is TGTGCCAGCAGCCGGACAGGGTACGGCGAGCAGTACTTC. Translated, it gives CASSRTGYGEQYF.